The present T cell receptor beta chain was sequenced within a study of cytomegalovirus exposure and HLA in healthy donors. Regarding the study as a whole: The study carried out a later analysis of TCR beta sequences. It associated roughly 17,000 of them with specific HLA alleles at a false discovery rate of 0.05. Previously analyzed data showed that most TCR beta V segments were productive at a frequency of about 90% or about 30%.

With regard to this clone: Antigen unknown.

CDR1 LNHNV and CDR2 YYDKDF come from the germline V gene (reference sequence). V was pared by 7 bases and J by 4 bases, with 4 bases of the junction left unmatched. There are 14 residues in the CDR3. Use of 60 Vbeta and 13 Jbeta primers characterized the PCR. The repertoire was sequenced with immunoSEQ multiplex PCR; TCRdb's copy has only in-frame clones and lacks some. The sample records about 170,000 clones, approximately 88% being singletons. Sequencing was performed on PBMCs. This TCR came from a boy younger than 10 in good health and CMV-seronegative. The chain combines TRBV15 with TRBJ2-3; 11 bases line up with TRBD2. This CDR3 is CATNLAGGADTQYF. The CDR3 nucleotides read TGTGCCACCAATTTAGCGGGAGGGGCAGATACGCAGTATTTT.